This TCR beta chain was identified in a study of T cells after yellow fever vaccination. Broader study findings: Most primary-vaccination clones recurred post-booster (approximately 96% CD4, 85% to 90% CD8).

One entry per CDR3 protein results from TCRdb running MiXCR on the 5' RACE reads. Of 450,000 to 650,000 distinct CDR3 sequences listed, roughly 13% are singletons. As for this clonotype: Its antigen is unidentified.

Germline V CDR1 and CDR2: LGHNA, YSLEER. Trimming shortened V by 0 bases and J by 8 bases, and 8 bases separated the two germline ends. This CDR3 has 13 amino acids. The chain carries TRBV4-3 and TRBJ2-1; tentatively, D is TRBD1 or TRBD2 (5 bases each). Here the sequenced sample was PBMCs, taken on the day of the yellow fever booster vaccination. This receptor was identified in a man younger than 45 who received the YFV17D yellow fever vaccine. CDR3 DNA: TGCGCCAGCAGCCAAGAAGTGGGGGATGAGCAGTTCTTC. Translation: CASSQEVGDEQFF.